There are many counts of the clone carrying this T cell receptor beta chain. The data derive from a study of T-cell reconstitution after alpha-beta-depleted transplantation in children. The CDR3 extends over 14 amino acids. Germline CDR1 reads SGHDT; CDR2 reads YYEEEE. With 0 bases removed from V and 5 bases from J, the gap between germline ends came to 11 bases. Researchers prepared the TCRbeta library using unique molecular identifiers, the study reports. MiXCR, applied by TCRdb to the PCR reads, yields one record per CDR3 protein. The sample holds about 230,000 distinct CDR3 sequences; around 12% are singletons and the top ten take around 3%.

The source is a human donor who donated a stem cell graft to a child with acute lymphoblastic leukemia. Sequencing was performed on PBMCs from the stem cell graft donor, taken from the stem cell graft. The chain employs TRBV5-6 and TRBJ2-5; D possibly corresponds to TRBD1 (6 bases). CDR3 nucleotides: TGTGCCAGCAGCTTGGTAATGAGGGGGGAGACCCAGTACTTC. This translates into CASSLVMRGETQYF.